This record concerns one T cell receptor (beta chain) sequence. Its specificity is unknown. The junction differs from germline at one of its ends, possibly a read error. These data originate in a study of type 1 and type 2 diabetes patients. Looking at the study overall: Magnetic bead positive selection isolated CD4+ or CD8+ T cells from PBMCs.

Germline CDR1 reads ENHRY; CDR2 reads SYGVKD. CDR3 length: 17 amino acids. PCR was run on genomic DNA. Multiplex PCR with 30 forward and 13 reverse primers amplified the TCR beta CDR3. TCRdb analysed the multiplex PCR reads with MiXCR anew, one entry per CDR3 protein. The sample records about 250,000 distinct CDR3 sequences, around 47% being singletons. Findings and limits, study-wide: Both CD4+ and CD8+ type 2 diabetes repertoires showed significantly higher diversity than type 1.

This TCR derives from a man between 18 and 29 years old with type 2 diabetes. Sequenced material: peripheral blood mononuclear cells (PBMCs). The gene calls are TRBV10-3 and TRBJ1-5, with D unresolved. CDR3 nucleotide sequence: TGTGCCAGCAGTTACTCGACGGCAGCACCTACCAATCAGCCCCAGCATTTT. This sequence encodes CASSYSTAAPTNQPQHF.